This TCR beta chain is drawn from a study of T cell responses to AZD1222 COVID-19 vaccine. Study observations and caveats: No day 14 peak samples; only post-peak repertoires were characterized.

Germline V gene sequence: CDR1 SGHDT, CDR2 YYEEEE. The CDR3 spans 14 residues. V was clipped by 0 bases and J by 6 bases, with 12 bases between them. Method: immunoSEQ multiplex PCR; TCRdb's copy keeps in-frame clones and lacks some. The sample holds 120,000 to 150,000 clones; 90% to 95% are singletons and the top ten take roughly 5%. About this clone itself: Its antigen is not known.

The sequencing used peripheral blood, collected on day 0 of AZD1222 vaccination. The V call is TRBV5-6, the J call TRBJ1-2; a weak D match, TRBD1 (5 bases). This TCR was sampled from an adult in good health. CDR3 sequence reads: CASSLGPGGDGYTF. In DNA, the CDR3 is TGTGCCAGCAGCTTGGGCCCCGGGGGGGATGGCTACACCTTC.